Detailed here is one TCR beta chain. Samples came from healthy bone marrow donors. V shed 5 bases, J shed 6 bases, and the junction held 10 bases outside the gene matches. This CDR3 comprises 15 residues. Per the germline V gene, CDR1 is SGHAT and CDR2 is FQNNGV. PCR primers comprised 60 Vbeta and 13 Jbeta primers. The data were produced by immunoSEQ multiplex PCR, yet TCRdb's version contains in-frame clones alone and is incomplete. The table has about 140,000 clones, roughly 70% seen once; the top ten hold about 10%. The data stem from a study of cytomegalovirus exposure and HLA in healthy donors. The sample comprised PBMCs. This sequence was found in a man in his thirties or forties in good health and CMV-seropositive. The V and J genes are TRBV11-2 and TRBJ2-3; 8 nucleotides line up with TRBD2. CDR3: CASSISSGLRDTQYF. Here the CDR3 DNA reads TGTGCCAGCAGCATATCTAGCGGGCTTAGGGATACGCAGTATTTT.